A selection of T cell receptor beta chains follows, all from one sample in a study of shared clonotypes between healthy human individuals. Sequencing used immunoSEQ multiplex PCR; TCRdb keeps in-frame clones, though not all of them. The repertoire holds approximately 2.3 million clones, with roughly 93% as singletons. The sequenced sample was naive CD4+ T cells from PBMCs. Every receptor here comes from a young man in good health. Some clones in this sample may be carry-over from other donors' samples. Both conserved end residues are part of each CDR3. Each record gives: clone size, V gene, D gene, J gene, CDR3 protein, CDR3 DNA. D genes are given only for firm matches. Clone sizes are given selectively: once, few, many, or a class where the clone is expanded.

clone_size: .; v_call: TRBV6-1; d_call: .; j_call: TRBJ2-1; cdr3_aa: CASSIQGSYNEQFF; cdr3_nt: TGTGCCAGCAGTATCCAAGGCTCCTACAATGAGCAGTTCTTC
clone_size: .; v_call: TRBV9; d_call: .; j_call: TRBJ2-7; cdr3_aa: CASSVAPGTGEQYF; cdr3_nt: TGTGCCAGCAGCGTAGCCCCTGGGACGGGCGAGCAGTACTTC
clone_size: .; v_call: TRBV9; d_call: .; j_call: TRBJ2-1; cdr3_aa: CASSRDPTREQFF; cdr3_nt: TGTGCCAGCAGTCGGGACCCCACACGTGAGCAGTTCTTC
clone_size: .; v_call: TRBV7-9; d_call: TRBD2; j_call: TRBJ2-1; cdr3_aa: CASSLVTTGGHYNEQFF; cdr3_nt: TGTGCCAGCAGCTTGGTTACAACGGGAGGCCACTACAATGAGCAGTTCTTC
clone_size: .; v_call: TRBV7-3; d_call: .; j_call: TRBJ2-1; cdr3_aa: CASSLVLVWQFF; cdr3_nt: TGTGCCAGCAGCTTAGTCCTGGTTTGGCAGTTCTTC
clone_size: .; v_call: TRBV5-1; d_call: TRBD1; j_call: TRBJ1-5; cdr3_aa: CASSTGQEGPQHF; cdr3_nt: TGCGCCAGCAGCACGGGACAGGAGGGGCCCCAGCATTTT
clone_size: .; v_call: TRBV28; d_call: TRBD1; j_call: TRBJ2-6; cdr3_aa: CASRGTGGSGANVLTF; cdr3_nt: TGTGCCAGCAGGGGGACAGGGGGTTCTGGGGCCAACGTCCTGACTTTC
clone_size: .; v_call: TRBV5-1; d_call: .; j_call: TRBJ2-5; cdr3_aa: CASSLAGAQTQYF; cdr3_nt: TGCGCCAGCAGCTTGGCAGGAGCTCAGACCCAGTACTTC
clone_size: .; v_call: TRBV29-1; d_call: .; j_call: TRBJ2-5; cdr3_aa: CSGRTDQETQYF; cdr3_nt: TGCAGCGGGAGGACAGATCAAGAGACCCAGTACTTC
clone_size: .; v_call: TRBV29-1; d_call: .; j_call: TRBJ1-2; cdr3_aa: CSVGGLLANYGYTF; cdr3_nt: TGCAGCGTTGGTGGTCTACTAGCTAACTATGGCTACACCTTC
clone_size: .; v_call: TRBV5-1; d_call: TRBD1; j_call: TRBJ2-1; cdr3_aa: CASSYFRGSEQFF; cdr3_nt: TGCGCCAGCAGCTATTTCAGGGGGAGTGAGCAGTTCTTC
clone_size: .; v_call: TRBV5-1; d_call: TRBD2; j_call: TRBJ2-3; cdr3_aa: CASSRSSGYTDTQYF; cdr3_nt: TGCGCCAGCAGTCGATCTAGCGGATACACAGATACGCAGTATTTT
clone_size: .; v_call: TRBV6-5; d_call: .; j_call: TRBJ2-4; cdr3_aa: CASSYSYTGNIQYF; cdr3_nt: TGTGCCAGCAGTTACTCGTACACGGGGAACATTCAGTACTTC
clone_size: .; v_call: TRBV10-1; d_call: .; j_call: TRBJ2-7; cdr3_aa: CASSTYRASYEQYF; cdr3_nt: TGCGCCAGCAGTACATACAGGGCCTCCTACGAGCAGTACTTC
clone_size: .; v_call: TRBV7-3; d_call: .; j_call: TRBJ2-2; cdr3_aa: CASSLMSNNGELFF; cdr3_nt: TGTGCCAGCAGCTTAATGTCTAATAACGGGGAGCTGTTTTTT
clone_size: .; v_call: TRBV9; d_call: .; j_call: TRBJ2-5; cdr3_aa: CASSVGQGYETQYF; cdr3_nt: TGTGCCAGCAGCGTAGGCCAGGGATACGAGACCCAGTACTTC
clone_size: .; v_call: TRBV9; d_call: .; j_call: TRBJ2-2; cdr3_aa: CASSVERRNTGELFF; cdr3_nt: TGTGCCAGCAGCGTAGAACGGAGGAACACCGGGGAGCTGTTTTTT
clone_size: .; v_call: TRBV6-1; d_call: .; j_call: TRBJ1-2; cdr3_aa: CASSEAVAWRRVWGYTF; cdr3_nt: TGTGCCAGCAGTGAAGCCGTGGCCTGGCGCAGGGTGTGGGGCTACACCTTC
clone_size: .; v_call: TRBV2; d_call: TRBD2; j_call: TRBJ2-3; cdr3_aa: CASTGLVKSDTQYF; cdr3_nt: TGTGCCAGTACTGGACTAGTGAAGTCCGATACGCAGTATTTT
clone_size: once; v_call: TRBV5-4; d_call: TRBD1; j_call: TRBJ2-7; cdr3_aa: CASSRRQGAQGEQYF; cdr3_nt: TGTGCCAGCAGCCGACGACAGGGGGCGCAAGGCGAGCAGTACTTC
clone_size: .; v_call: TRBV29-1; d_call: .; j_call: TRBJ2-5; cdr3_aa: CSVEGGVETQYF; cdr3_nt: TGCAGCGTTGAGGGGGGAGTGGAGACCCAGTACTTC
clone_size: .; v_call: TRBV7-6; d_call: TRBD1; j_call: TRBJ2-2; cdr3_aa: CASSTRQGRTGELFF; cdr3_nt: TGTGCCAGCAGCACAAGACAGGGTAGGACCGGGGAGCTGTTTTTT
clone_size: .; v_call: TRBV4-3; d_call: .; j_call: TRBJ1-1; cdr3_aa: CASSLWDSAEAFF; cdr3_nt: TGCGCCAGCAGCTTGTGGGATTCGGCTGAAGCTTTCTTT
clone_size: .; v_call: TRBV25-1; d_call: TRBD2; j_call: TRBJ2-1; cdr3_aa: CASKNLGLAGTQFF; cdr3_nt: TGTGCCAGCAAGAATTTGGGACTAGCGGGAACGCAGTTCTTC
clone_size: few; v_call: TRBV15; d_call: .; j_call: TRBJ1-2; cdr3_aa: CATSLTVSRGYTF; cdr3_nt: TGTGCCACCAGCCTGACAGTCTCGCGTGGCTACACCTTC
clone_size: .; v_call: TRBV5-1; d_call: .; j_call: TRBJ2-7; cdr3_aa: CASSFGVLPYEQYF; cdr3_nt: TGCGCCAGCAGCTTTGGGGTTTTGCCCTACGAGCAGTACTTC
clone_size: .; v_call: TRBV5-1; d_call: .; j_call: TRBJ2-2; cdr3_aa: CASSKNRDVGELFF; cdr3_nt: TGCGCCAGCAGTAAAAACAGGGACGTAGGGGAGCTGTTTTTT
clone_size: .; v_call: TRBV19; d_call: TRBD2; j_call: TRBJ2-2; cdr3_aa: CASSSTALAGAQVGYTGELFF; cdr3_nt: TGTGCCAGTAGTTCGACGGCCCTAGCGGGAGCCCAGGTTGGATACACCGGGGAGCTGTTTTTT
clone_size: .; v_call: TRBV2; d_call: TRBD2; j_call: TRBJ2-1; cdr3_aa: CASSLAGGGYNEQFF; cdr3_nt: TGTGCCAGCAGCCTAGCGGGAGGGGGCTACAATGAGCAGTTCTTC
clone_size: .; v_call: TRBV9; d_call: .; j_call: TRBJ2-7; cdr3_aa: CASSVGPSKTYEQYF; cdr3_nt: TGTGCCAGCAGCGTAGGGCCGTCGAAAACCTACGAGCAGTACTTC
clone_size: .; v_call: TRBV10-3; d_call: .; j_call: TRBJ2-3; cdr3_aa: CAIMAPPTDTQYF; cdr3_nt: TGTGCCATCATGGCACCGCCGACAGATACGCAGTATTTT
clone_size: .; v_call: TRBV5-1; d_call: TRBD1; j_call: TRBJ1-1; cdr3_aa: CASSTTGVGTEAFF; cdr3_nt: TGCGCCAGCAGCACTACAGGGGTTGGCACTGAAGCTTTCTTT
clone_size: .; v_call: TRBV11-2; d_call: TRBD1; j_call: TRBJ1-1; cdr3_aa: CASSFTSGGEGTEAFF; cdr3_nt: TGTGCCAGCAGCTTCACCTCAGGGGGTGAGGGCACTGAAGCTTTCTTT
clone_size: .; v_call: TRBV6-1; d_call: .; j_call: TRBJ2-7; cdr3_aa: CASSVQGRYYEQYF; cdr3_nt: TGTGCCAGCAGTGTCCAGGGACGCTACTACGAGCAGTACTTC
clone_size: .; v_call: TRBV14; d_call: .; j_call: TRBJ2-1; cdr3_aa: CASSRLGMEQFF; cdr3_nt: TGTGCCAGCAGCCGACTCGGGATGGAGCAGTTCTTC
clone_size: .; v_call: TRBV29-1; d_call: .; j_call: TRBJ2-3; cdr3_aa: CSVMQQTSTDTQYF; cdr3_nt: TGCAGCGTCATGCAGCAAACTAGCACAGATACGCAGTATTTT
clone_size: .; v_call: TRBV19; d_call: TRBD2; j_call: TRBJ2-7; cdr3_aa: CASSMAASGSYEQYF; cdr3_nt: TGTGCCAGTAGTATGGCGGCTAGCGGGAGCTACGAGCAGTACTTC
clone_size: once; v_call: TRBV11-2; d_call: .; j_call: TRBJ1-2; cdr3_aa: CASSLEGYGYTF; cdr3_nt: TGTGCCAGCAGCTTGGAAGGCTATGGCTACACCTTC
clone_size: .; v_call: TRBV29-1; d_call: .; j_call: TRBJ2-7; cdr3_aa: CSVGGTASPYEQYF; cdr3_nt: TGCAGCGTGGGGGGGACAGCCTCTCCTTACGAGCAGTACTTC
clone_size: .; v_call: TRBV7-2; d_call: .; j_call: TRBJ1-1; cdr3_aa: CASSTQIRDLAFF; cdr3_nt: TGTGCCAGCAGCACGCAGATTCGGGACCTAGCTTTCTTT
clone_size: .; v_call: TRBV15; d_call: .; j_call: TRBJ1-1; cdr3_aa: CATSRDLVTEAFF; cdr3_nt: TGTGCCACCAGCAGAGATCTAGTCACTGAAGCTTTCTTT
clone_size: .; v_call: TRBV28; d_call: TRBD1; j_call: TRBJ1-2; cdr3_aa: CASSLFSGQTYYGYTF; cdr3_nt: TGTGCCAGCAGTTTATTCTCGGGACAGACTTATTATGGCTACACCTTC
clone_size: .; v_call: TRBV29-1; d_call: .; j_call: TRBJ2-5; cdr3_aa: CSALRSGQGVSGTQYF; cdr3_nt: TGCAGCGCCCTGAGGTCAGGACAAGGGGTGTCTGGGACCCAGTACTTC
clone_size: .; v_call: TRBV7-2; d_call: TRBD2; j_call: TRBJ2-3; cdr3_aa: CASSPTLAGVGDTQYF; cdr3_nt: TGTGCCAGCAGCCCCACGCTAGCGGGAGTAGGAGATACGCAGTATTTT
clone_size: once; v_call: TRBV18; d_call: TRBD1; j_call: TRBJ2-7; cdr3_aa: CASSPPPRTGEYEQYF; cdr3_nt: TGTGCCAGCTCACCGCCCCCCAGGACAGGGGAATACGAGCAGTACTTC
clone_size: once; v_call: TRBV11-2; d_call: .; j_call: TRBJ2-5; cdr3_aa: CASSSDAGETQYF; cdr3_nt: TGTGCCAGCAGCTCTGATGCGGGGGAGACCCAGTACTTC
clone_size: .; v_call: TRBV28; d_call: .; j_call: TRBJ2-2; cdr3_aa: CASSLKWPGELFF; cdr3_nt: TGTGCCAGCAGTTTAAAGTGGCCCGGGGAGCTGTTTTTT
clone_size: .; v_call: TRBV5-5; d_call: .; j_call: TRBJ2-7; cdr3_aa: CASSFLEGVSYEQYF; cdr3_nt: TGTGCCAGCAGCTTTCTGGAGGGGGTCTCCTACGAGCAGTACTTC
clone_size: .; v_call: TRBV5-6; d_call: .; j_call: TRBJ2-6; cdr3_aa: CASSLEARASGANVLTF; cdr3_nt: TGTGCCAGCAGCTTGGAAGCTAGAGCCTCTGGGGCCAACGTCCTGACTTTC
clone_size: .; v_call: TRBV6-1; d_call: .; j_call: TRBJ2-6; cdr3_aa: CASSTLTGANVLTF; cdr3_nt: TGTGCCAGCAGTACCCTGACTGGGGCCAACGTCCTGACTTTC
clone_size: .; v_call: TRBV6-4; d_call: TRBD1; j_call: TRBJ1-3; cdr3_aa: CASSDSKQGLRGNTIYF; cdr3_nt: TGTGCCAGCAGTGACTCGAAACAGGGGTTGCGTGGAAACACCATATATTTT
clone_size: .; v_call: TRBV18; d_call: TRBD1; j_call: TRBJ2-5; cdr3_aa: CASSPRTGQETQYF; cdr3_nt: TGTGCCAGCTCACCCCGGACAGGACAAGAGACCCAGTACTTC
clone_size: .; v_call: TRBV18; d_call: .; j_call: TRBJ1-2; cdr3_aa: CASSPDQQGWEDGYTF; cdr3_nt: TGTGCCAGCTCACCAGACCAACAGGGCTGGGAGGATGGCTACACCTTC
clone_size: once; v_call: TRBV10-3; d_call: TRBD1; j_call: TRBJ2-7; cdr3_aa: CAISESAGQGLRKQYF; cdr3_nt: TGTGCCATCAGTGAGTCTGCGGGACAGGGTCTACGGAAGCAGTACTTC
clone_size: .; v_call: TRBV28; d_call: .; j_call: TRBJ1-1; cdr3_aa: CASSLPQGFTEAFF; cdr3_nt: TGTGCCAGCAGTTTGCCTCAGGGTTTCACTGAAGCTTTCTTT
clone_size: .; v_call: TRBV5-4; d_call: TRBD2; j_call: TRBJ2-3; cdr3_aa: CASSRGLAANIGGTDTQYF; cdr3_nt: TGTGCCAGCAGCCGGGGACTAGCGGCCAATATCGGGGGCACAGATACGCAGTATTTT
clone_size: once; v_call: TRBV28; d_call: TRBD1; j_call: TRBJ2-3; cdr3_aa: CASRPRGQGYLTQYF; cdr3_nt: TGTGCCAGCAGACCCAGGGGACAGGGGTATCTAACGCAGTATTTT